These T cell receptor beta chains were read from a single sample in a study of shared clonotypes between healthy human individuals. Sequencing used immunoSEQ multiplex PCR; TCRdb keeps in-frame clones, though not all of them. There are about 2 million clones in the sample; around 96% occur only once, and approximately 1% lies in the top ten. Sequences were obtained from naive CD8+ T cells sorted from blood. Receptor source: a man aged 18-30 years in good health. CDR3s include the opening cysteine and the closing phenylalanine or tryptophan. Fields, in order: clone size, J gene, D gene, V gene, CDR3 DNA, CDR3 protein. The D gene is left open where the match is weak. Rows give clone size only sometimes, using once, few, many, or a class for an expanded clone.

abundance: few; j_gene: TRBJ1-1; d_gene: TRBD1; v_gene: TRBV7-9; CDR3nt: TGTGCCAGCAGCTCGGGACAGGGGGCGAACACTGAAGCTTTCTTT; CDR3aa: CASSSGQGANTEAFF
abundance: -; j_gene: TRBJ2-7; d_gene: -; v_gene: TRBV7-2; CDR3nt: TGTGCCAGCAGCTTCGACCTAACCTACGAGCAGTACTTC; CDR3aa: CASSFDLTYEQYF
abundance: -; j_gene: TRBJ2-7; d_gene: TRBD1; v_gene: TRBV6-5; CDR3nt: TGTGCCAGCAGTTATGGGACAGGGAACGAGCAGTACTTC; CDR3aa: CASSYGTGNEQYF
abundance: -; j_gene: TRBJ1-2; d_gene: -; v_gene: TRBV2; CDR3nt: TGTGCCAGCAGTGATTATGAGCAGTACTATGGCTACACCTTC; CDR3aa: CASSDYEQYYGYTF
abundance: once; j_gene: TRBJ2-7; d_gene: TRBD2; v_gene: TRBV2; CDR3nt: TGTGCCAGCAAAGGACTTTCGCTGCGTTCACCGGGGGGATTGGACGAGCAGTACTTC; CDR3aa: CASKGLSLRSPGGLDEQYF
abundance: once; j_gene: TRBJ2-7; d_gene: -; v_gene: TRBV2; CDR3nt: TGTGCCAGTAGCCCCATGGGGGGGGCTCCATACGAGCAGTACTTC; CDR3aa: CASSPMGGAPYEQYF
abundance: -; j_gene: TRBJ2-7; d_gene: TRBD2; v_gene: TRBV29-1; CDR3nt: TGCAGCGTTGTGACGGGAGGGCCCCACGAGCAGTACTTC; CDR3aa: CSVVTGGPHEQYF
abundance: -; j_gene: TRBJ2-7; d_gene: -; v_gene: TRBV30; CDR3nt: TGTGCCTGGAATGGGGGTAACGACGAGCAGTACTTC; CDR3aa: CAWNGGNDEQYF
abundance: -; j_gene: TRBJ2-2; d_gene: -; v_gene: TRBV9; CDR3nt: TGTGCCAGCAGCGTAGAGGGACTTAGGACCGGGGAGCTGTTTTTT; CDR3aa: CASSVEGLRTGELFF
abundance: once; j_gene: TRBJ2-7; d_gene: -; v_gene: TRBV15; CDR3nt: TGTGCCACCAGCAGCTTGGGAACAGGTCTCTACGAGCAGTACTTC; CDR3aa: CATSSLGTGLYEQYF
abundance: -; j_gene: TRBJ2-7; d_gene: -; v_gene: TRBV11-2; CDR3nt: TGTGCCAGCAGCTTTGTGAGTGGGTTCTACGAGCAGTACTTC; CDR3aa: CASSFVSGFYEQYF
abundance: -; j_gene: TRBJ2-1; d_gene: -; v_gene: TRBV27; CDR3nt: TGTGCCAGCAGTTTGGGCGGAAGTAGGGAGCAGTTCTTC; CDR3aa: CASSLGGSREQFF
abundance: -; j_gene: TRBJ2-5; d_gene: TRBD2; v_gene: TRBV13; CDR3nt: TGTGCCAGCAGCTCGCTGCGGGCCAGCGGGAGGGCCCTAGAGACCCAGTACTTC; CDR3aa: CASSSLRASGRALETQYF
abundance: -; j_gene: TRBJ1-1; d_gene: -; v_gene: TRBV5-6; CDR3nt: TGTGCCAGCAGCTGGGGAAACACTGAAGCTTTCTTT; CDR3aa: CASSWGNTEAFF
abundance: -; j_gene: TRBJ1-2; d_gene: -; v_gene: TRBV27; CDR3nt: TGTGCCAGCACCTCCCGGGGGCAGGAGATAAACTATGGCTACACCTTC; CDR3aa: CASTSRGQEINYGYTF
abundance: once; j_gene: TRBJ1-1; d_gene: -; v_gene: TRBV9; CDR3nt: TGTGCCAGCAGCGTAGGCGGAGGGACCACTGAAGCTTTCTTT; CDR3aa: CASSVGGGTTEAFF
abundance: once; j_gene: TRBJ2-7; d_gene: -; v_gene: TRBV6-6; CDR3nt: TGTGCCAGCAGTTACTCGGAGGGTGAGAACGAGCAGTACTTC; CDR3aa: CASSYSEGENEQYF
abundance: once; j_gene: TRBJ2-1; d_gene: TRBD1; v_gene: TRBV28; CDR3nt: TGTGCCAGCAGTTTATTAATTCCGACAGGGGGTTTAAGGAATGAGCAGTTCTTC; CDR3aa: CASSLLIPTGGLRNEQFF
abundance: -; j_gene: TRBJ2-3; d_gene: -; v_gene: TRBV5-5; CDR3nt: TGTGCCAGCAGCTTGGGTGGGCTTCTTGCAGATACGCAGTATTTT; CDR3aa: CASSLGGLLADTQYF
abundance: -; j_gene: TRBJ2-3; d_gene: -; v_gene: TRBV30; CDR3nt: TGTGCCTGGATGGGCTCGTTCAAGGAGGCAGATACGCAGTATTTT; CDR3aa: CAWMGSFKEADTQYF
abundance: -; j_gene: TRBJ1-4; d_gene: -; v_gene: TRBV6-6; CDR3nt: TGTGCCAGCACCCTTATTCCCCCCCCCGGTAATGAAAAACTGTTTTTT; CDR3aa: CASTLIPPPGNEKLFF
abundance: -; j_gene: TRBJ1-4; d_gene: -; v_gene: TRBV19; CDR3nt: TGTGCCAGTAGCCTACAGGAGGGTTGGGATAATGAAAAACTGTTTTTT; CDR3aa: CASSLQEGWDNEKLFF
abundance: -; j_gene: TRBJ2-1; d_gene: TRBD2; v_gene: TRBV27; CDR3nt: TGTGCCAGCATTGGGACTAGCGGAGGGTCCTACAATGAGCAGTTCTTC; CDR3aa: CASIGTSGGSYNEQFF
abundance: -; j_gene: TRBJ2-4; d_gene: -; v_gene: TRBV4-1; CDR3nt: TGCGCCAGCAGCCTAGGGGCCAAAAACATTCAGTACTTC; CDR3aa: CASSLGAKNIQYF
abundance: -; j_gene: TRBJ2-7; d_gene: -; v_gene: TRBV30; CDR3nt: TGTGCCTGGAGTGTTTCCGGATTGGAGCAGTACTTC; CDR3aa: CAWSVSGLEQYF
abundance: -; j_gene: TRBJ2-3; d_gene: TRBD2; v_gene: TRBV6-6; CDR3nt: TGTGCCAGCACCCTGCTGCGGGGGGGCACAGATACGCAGTATTTT; CDR3aa: CASTLLRGGTDTQYF
abundance: once; j_gene: TRBJ2-5; d_gene: TRBD1; v_gene: TRBV11-2; CDR3nt: TGTGCCAGCAGCTCCATTTGGGACAGACAAGAGACCCAGTACTTC; CDR3aa: CASSSIWDRQETQYF
abundance: once; j_gene: TRBJ2-3; d_gene: -; v_gene: TRBV5-6; CDR3nt: TGTGCCAGCAGCTTGGCTGGACACGGTCAGGGCACAGATACGCAGTATTTT; CDR3aa: CASSLAGHGQGTDTQYF
abundance: once; j_gene: TRBJ2-7; d_gene: TRBD1; v_gene: TRBV11-2; CDR3nt: TGTGCCAGCAGCTTAGGGTGGGACAGGGAAGATTCCTACGAGCAGTACTTC; CDR3aa: CASSLGWDREDSYEQYF
abundance: -; j_gene: TRBJ1-1; d_gene: -; v_gene: TRBV29-1; CDR3nt: TGCAGCGTTGAAGCCAGGACATCTGTCGGGTTCACTGAAGCTTTCTTT; CDR3aa: CSVEARTSVGFTEAFF
abundance: -; j_gene: TRBJ1-6; d_gene: TRBD1; v_gene: TRBV7-9; CDR3nt: TGTGCCAGCAGCTTCTCACAGGGGGCCACAGGGAATTCACCCCTCCACTTT; CDR3aa: CASSFSQGATGNSPLHF
abundance: once; j_gene: TRBJ2-2; d_gene: TRBD2; v_gene: TRBV5-1; CDR3nt: TGCGCCAGCAGCCCTACTGGACTAGCGGGAGAGACCGGGGAGCTGTTTTTT; CDR3aa: CASSPTGLAGETGELFF
abundance: once; j_gene: TRBJ2-1; d_gene: -; v_gene: TRBV11-2; CDR3nt: TGTGCCAGCAGCTTAGGGGCTAGCCCCCTGGACGAGCAGTTCTTC; CDR3aa: CASSLGASPLDEQFF
abundance: few; j_gene: TRBJ1-1; d_gene: -; v_gene: TRBV7-9; CDR3nt: TGTGCCGGCAGGGGTATTGGTGAAGCTTTCTTT; CDR3aa: CAGRGIGEAFF
abundance: -; j_gene: TRBJ2-1; d_gene: TRBD2; v_gene: TRBV7-6; CDR3nt: TGTGCCAGCAGCCGAGGGGCTAGCGGGTCCTCCTACAATGAGCAGTTCTTC; CDR3aa: CASSRGASGSSYNEQFF
abundance: -; j_gene: TRBJ1-1; d_gene: -; v_gene: TRBV2; CDR3nt: TGTGCCGCAAGGGGGGGGAACACTGAAGCTTTCTTT; CDR3aa: CAARGGNTEAFF
abundance: -; j_gene: TRBJ2-1; d_gene: -; v_gene: TRBV2; CDR3nt: TGTGCCAGCAGTGAACGACTAGTTGGGAATGAGCAGTTCTTC; CDR3aa: CASSERLVGNEQFF
abundance: -; j_gene: TRBJ2-7; d_gene: -; v_gene: TRBV29-1; CDR3nt: TGCAGCGTGGTGGATCCCTACGAGCAGTACTTC; CDR3aa: CSVVDPYEQYF
abundance: -; j_gene: TRBJ2-1; d_gene: TRBD1; v_gene: TRBV4-3; CDR3nt: TGCGCCAGCAGCCACGGACAGGGGGGTCGTAATGAGCAGTTCTTC; CDR3aa: CASSHGQGGRNEQFF